This entry is about one TCR beta chain. One end of the junction does not line up with germline, which may come from a read error. The sample belongs to a study of beta chain features in type 1 diabetes. Study as a whole: There was similarity between patients and healthy donors in age, gender and cell yields.

This CDR3 spans 12 amino acids. Germline V CDR1 and CDR2: MDHEN, SYDVKM. Sequencing targeted expressed TCRB transcripts, as all isolated RNA had been reverse transcribed. TCRdb's copy holds only in-frame clones and misses some; the assay was immunoSEQ multiplex PCR. The data hold about 900,000 clones, with roughly 15% observed a single time. The specimen was naive CD4+ T cells from blood. The receptor was isolated from a woman between 18 and 29 years old in good health. The chain combines TRBV28 with TRBJ2-4; 7 bases fit TRBD2. The DNA of the CDR3 is TGTGCCGGCAGGGAGGGTTGGAACATTCAGTACTTC. It encodes CAGREGWNIQYF.